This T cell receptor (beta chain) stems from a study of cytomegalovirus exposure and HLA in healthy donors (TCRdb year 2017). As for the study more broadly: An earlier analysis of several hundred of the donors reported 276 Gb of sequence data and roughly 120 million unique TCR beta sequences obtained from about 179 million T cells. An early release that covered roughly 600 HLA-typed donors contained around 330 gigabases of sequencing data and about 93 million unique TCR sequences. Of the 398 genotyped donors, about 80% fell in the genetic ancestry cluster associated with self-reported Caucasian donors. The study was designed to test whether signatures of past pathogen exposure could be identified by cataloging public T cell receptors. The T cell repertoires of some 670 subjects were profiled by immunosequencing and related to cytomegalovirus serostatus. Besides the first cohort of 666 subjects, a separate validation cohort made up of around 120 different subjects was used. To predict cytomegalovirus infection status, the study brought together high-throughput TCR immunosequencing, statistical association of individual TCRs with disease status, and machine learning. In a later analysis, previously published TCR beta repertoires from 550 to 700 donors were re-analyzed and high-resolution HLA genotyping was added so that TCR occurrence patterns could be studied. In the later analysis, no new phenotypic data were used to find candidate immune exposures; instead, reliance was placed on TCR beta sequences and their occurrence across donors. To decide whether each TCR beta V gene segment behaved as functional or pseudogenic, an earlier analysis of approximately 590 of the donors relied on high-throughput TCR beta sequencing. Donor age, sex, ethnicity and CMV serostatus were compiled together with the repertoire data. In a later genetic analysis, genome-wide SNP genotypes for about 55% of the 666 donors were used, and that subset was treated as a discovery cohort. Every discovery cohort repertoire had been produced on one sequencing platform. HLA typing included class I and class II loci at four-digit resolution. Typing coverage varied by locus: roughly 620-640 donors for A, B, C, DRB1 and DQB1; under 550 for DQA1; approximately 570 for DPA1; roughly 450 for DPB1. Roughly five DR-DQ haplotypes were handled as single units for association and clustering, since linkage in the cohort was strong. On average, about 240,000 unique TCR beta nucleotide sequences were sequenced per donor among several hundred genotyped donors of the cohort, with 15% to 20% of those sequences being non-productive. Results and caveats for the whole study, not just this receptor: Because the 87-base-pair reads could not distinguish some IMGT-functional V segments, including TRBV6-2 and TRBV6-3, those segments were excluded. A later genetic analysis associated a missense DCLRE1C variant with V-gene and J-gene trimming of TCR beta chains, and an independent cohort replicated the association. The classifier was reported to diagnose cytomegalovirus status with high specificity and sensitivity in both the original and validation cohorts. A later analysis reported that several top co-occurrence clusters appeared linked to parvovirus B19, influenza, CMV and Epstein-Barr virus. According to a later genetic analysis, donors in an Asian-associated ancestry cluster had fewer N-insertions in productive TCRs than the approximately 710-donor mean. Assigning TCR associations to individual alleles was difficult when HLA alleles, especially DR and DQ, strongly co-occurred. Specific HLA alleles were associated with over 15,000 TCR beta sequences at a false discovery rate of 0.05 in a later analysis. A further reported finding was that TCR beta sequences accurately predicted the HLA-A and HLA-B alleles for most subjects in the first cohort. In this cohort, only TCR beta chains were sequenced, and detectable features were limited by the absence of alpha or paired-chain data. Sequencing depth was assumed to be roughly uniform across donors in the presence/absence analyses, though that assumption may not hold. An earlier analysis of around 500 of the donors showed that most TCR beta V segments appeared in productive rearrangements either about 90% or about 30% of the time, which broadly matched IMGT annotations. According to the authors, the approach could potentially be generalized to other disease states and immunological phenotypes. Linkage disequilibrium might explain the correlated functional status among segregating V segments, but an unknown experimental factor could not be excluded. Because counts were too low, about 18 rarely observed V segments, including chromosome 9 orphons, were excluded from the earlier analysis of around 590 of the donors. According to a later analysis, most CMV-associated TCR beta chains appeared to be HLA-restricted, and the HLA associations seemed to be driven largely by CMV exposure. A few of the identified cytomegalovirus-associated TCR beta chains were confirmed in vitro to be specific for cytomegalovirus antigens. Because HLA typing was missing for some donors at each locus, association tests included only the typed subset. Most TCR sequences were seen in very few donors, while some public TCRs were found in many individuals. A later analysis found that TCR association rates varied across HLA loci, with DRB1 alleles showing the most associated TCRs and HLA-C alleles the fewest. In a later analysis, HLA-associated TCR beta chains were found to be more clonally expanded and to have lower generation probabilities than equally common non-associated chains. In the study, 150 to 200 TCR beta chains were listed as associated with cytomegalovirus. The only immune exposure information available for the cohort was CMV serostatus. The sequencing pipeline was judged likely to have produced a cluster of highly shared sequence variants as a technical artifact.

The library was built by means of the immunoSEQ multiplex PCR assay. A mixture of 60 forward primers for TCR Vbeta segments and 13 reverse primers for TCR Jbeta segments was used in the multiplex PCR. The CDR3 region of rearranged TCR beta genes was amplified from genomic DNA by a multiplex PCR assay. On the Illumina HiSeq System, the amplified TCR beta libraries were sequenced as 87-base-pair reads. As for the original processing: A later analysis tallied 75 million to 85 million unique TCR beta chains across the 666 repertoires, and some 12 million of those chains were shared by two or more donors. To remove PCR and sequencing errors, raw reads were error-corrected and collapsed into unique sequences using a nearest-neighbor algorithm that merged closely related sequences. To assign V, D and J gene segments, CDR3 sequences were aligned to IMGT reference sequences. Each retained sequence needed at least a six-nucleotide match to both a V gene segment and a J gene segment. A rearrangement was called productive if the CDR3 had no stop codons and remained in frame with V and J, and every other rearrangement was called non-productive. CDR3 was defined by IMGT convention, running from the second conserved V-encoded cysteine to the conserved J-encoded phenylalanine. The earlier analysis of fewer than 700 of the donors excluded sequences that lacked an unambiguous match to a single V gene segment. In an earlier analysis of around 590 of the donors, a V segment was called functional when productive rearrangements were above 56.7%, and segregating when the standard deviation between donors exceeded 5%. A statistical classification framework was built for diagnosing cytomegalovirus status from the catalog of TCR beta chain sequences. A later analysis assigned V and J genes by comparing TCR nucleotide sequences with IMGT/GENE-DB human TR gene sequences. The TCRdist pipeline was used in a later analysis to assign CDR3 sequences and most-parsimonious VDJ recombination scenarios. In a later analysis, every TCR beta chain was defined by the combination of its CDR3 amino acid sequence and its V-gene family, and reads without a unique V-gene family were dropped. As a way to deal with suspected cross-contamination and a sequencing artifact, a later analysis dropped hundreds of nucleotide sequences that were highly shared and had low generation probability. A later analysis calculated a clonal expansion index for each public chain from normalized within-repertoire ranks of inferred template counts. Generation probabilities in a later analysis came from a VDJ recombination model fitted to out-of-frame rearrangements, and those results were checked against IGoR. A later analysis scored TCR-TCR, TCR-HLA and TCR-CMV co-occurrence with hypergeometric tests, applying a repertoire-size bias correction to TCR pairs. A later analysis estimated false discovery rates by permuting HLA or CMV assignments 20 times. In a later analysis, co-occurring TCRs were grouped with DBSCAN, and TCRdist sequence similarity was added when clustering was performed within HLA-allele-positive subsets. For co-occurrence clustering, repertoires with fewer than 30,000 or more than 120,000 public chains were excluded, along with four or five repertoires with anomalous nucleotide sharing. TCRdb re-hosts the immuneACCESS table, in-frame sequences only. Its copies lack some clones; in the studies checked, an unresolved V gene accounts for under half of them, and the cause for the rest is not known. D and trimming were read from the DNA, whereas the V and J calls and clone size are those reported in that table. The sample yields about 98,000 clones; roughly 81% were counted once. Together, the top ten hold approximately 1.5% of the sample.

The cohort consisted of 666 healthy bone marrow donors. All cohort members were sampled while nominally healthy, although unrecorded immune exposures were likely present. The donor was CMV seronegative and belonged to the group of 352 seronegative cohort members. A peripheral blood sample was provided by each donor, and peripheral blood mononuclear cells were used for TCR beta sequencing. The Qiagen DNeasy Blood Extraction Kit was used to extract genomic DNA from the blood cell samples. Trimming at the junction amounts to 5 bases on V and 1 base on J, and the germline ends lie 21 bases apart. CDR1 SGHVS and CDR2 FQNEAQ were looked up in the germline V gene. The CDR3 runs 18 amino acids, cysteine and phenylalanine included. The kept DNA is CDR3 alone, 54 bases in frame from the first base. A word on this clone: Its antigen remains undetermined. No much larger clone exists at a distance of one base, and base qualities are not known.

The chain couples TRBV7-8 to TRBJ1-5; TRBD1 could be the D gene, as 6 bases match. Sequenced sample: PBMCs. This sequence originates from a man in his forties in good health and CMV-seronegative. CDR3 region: CASSLMLGGASSNQPQHF. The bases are TGTGCCAGCAGCCTGATGTTGGGGGGGGCTTCGAGCAATCAGCCCCAGCATTTT.